This TCR beta chain was recorded in a study of identical twins (TCRdb year 2016). With regard to the full study: The study deep-sequenced TCR alpha and beta repertoires from monozygotic twins, unrelated adults of various ages and cord blood to test whether fetal clonotypes persist. To rule out contamination, the twin experiments were replicated at different times with different library preparation protocols. Points the paper makes about the study in general: Abundant cord blood beta clonotypes carried fewer insertions; young adult naive repertoires showed a weaker similar trend, while memory repertoires showed none. Compared with coincidental sharing between unrelated individuals, out-of-frame TCR alpha sequences shared between twins had an excess of sequences with low generation probability. A weaker excess of twin sharing was found in beta out-of-frame sequences because the signal-to-noise ratio was lowered by fewer shared sequences. Invariant T cells such as MAIT and iNKT could partly confound zero-insertion analyses, although diverse VJ usage argued against such confounding for most clonotypes. Because the same donors could not be followed over many years, the conclusions depended on cross-sectional statistical analysis. In monozygotic twins, out-of-frame TCR alpha sharing was systematically underestimated by recombination models, although the models agreed with sharing between unrelated individuals.

Note on this clonotype: The antigen it recognizes is unknown. No clone much larger than this one lies a single base away; base qualities are absent.

Every donor was a healthy Caucasian. The twin cohort consisted of three pairs of female monozygotic twins, all aged roughly 18 to 29 years. Positive isolation kits from Invitrogen were used to isolate the CD4+ and CD8+ T cell populations. V is pruned by 3 bases and J by 3 bases, leaving 14 bases of the junction without a gene match. CDR1 is given as SQVTM and CDR2 as ANQGSEA, both from the germline V gene. Counted from cysteine to phenylalanine, this CDR3 has 17 amino acids. Just the 51-base CDR3 DNA is kept, in frame starting at base 1. Library prep was done by 5' RACE. This sample was sequenced with an Illumina HiSeq 2000. A universal primer binding site was added through template switching, and the final cDNA carried a unique molecular identifier so that TCR cDNA molecules could be counted accurately. Specific primers in the conserved constant-segment region were used to synthesize first-strand cDNA for TCR alpha and beta chains. Each cDNA library was double barcoded, with a SMART-Mk sample barcode plus Illumina barcodes, to control for contamination. TruSeq adapter sequences along with Illumina sample barcodes were introduced in two successive PCR steps. The TCR alpha and beta cDNA libraries were sequenced on the Illumina HiSeq platform using custom primers. Regarding the original processing steps: Unique molecular identifiers were extracted from raw reads with MiGEC, and CDR3 positions were determined with MiXCR. For each individual, recombination models were inferred using an EM algorithm with the repgenHMM and IGoR tools. Shared clonotype analysis was performed with the tcR package in R, normalizing sharing by the product of cloneset sizes. Out-of-frame nonproductive sequences were analyzed to study raw recombination free of thymic and clonal selection effects. The raw public reads went through TCRdb reprocessing: fastp at Q25, MiXCR clone calling, in-frame beta chains kept. A single entry per CDR3 protein holds the most common genes and DNA from its merged rows. For this entry, the V and J calls and clone size follow TCRdb and not the study's own pipeline. This sample gives roughly 350,000 distinct CDR3 sequences in total; around an eighth of them show up just once. The ten biggest clones cover just over 7% of the sample.

Separately, the same data were catalogued under a study of yellow fever vaccine responses in identical twins. The second study also describes: The T cell response to vaccination in identical twins was reported by the authors to appear partly convergent and partly personalized. Focusing on identical twins, the study followed the T cell clones that responded to the vaccine, and did so with precision.

The chain is encoded by TRBV29-1 joined to TRBJ2-3; 8 junctional bases match TRBD1. Material for sequencing was CD8+ T cells sorted from blood. This receptor was identified in a woman aged 18-29 years in good health. The CDR3 region has the sequence CSVDGGTGVLRTDTQYF. The sequence in DNA is TGCAGCGTTGATGGCGGGACAGGCGTGCTTAGGACAGATACGCAGTATTTT.